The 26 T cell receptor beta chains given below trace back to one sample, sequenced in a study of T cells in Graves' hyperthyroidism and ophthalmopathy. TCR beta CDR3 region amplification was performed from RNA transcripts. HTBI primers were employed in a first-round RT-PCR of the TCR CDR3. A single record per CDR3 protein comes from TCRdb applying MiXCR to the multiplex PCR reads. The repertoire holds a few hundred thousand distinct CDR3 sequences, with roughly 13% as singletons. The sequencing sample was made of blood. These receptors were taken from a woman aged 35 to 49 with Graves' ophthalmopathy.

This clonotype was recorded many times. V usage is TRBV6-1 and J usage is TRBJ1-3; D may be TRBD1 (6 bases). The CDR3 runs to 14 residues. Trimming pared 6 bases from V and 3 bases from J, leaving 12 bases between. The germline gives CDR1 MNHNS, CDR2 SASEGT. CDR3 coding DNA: TGTGCCAGCAGGAGGGGGGAAGGTGGAAACACCATATATTTT. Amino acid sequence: CASRRGEGGNTIYF.

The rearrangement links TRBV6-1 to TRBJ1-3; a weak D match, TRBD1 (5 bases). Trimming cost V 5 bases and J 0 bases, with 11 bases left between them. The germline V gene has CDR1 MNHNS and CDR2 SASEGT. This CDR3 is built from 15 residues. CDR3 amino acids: CASSHKTVSGNTIYF. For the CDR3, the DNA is TGTGCCAGCAGTCACAAGACAGTCTCTGGAAACACCATATATTTT.

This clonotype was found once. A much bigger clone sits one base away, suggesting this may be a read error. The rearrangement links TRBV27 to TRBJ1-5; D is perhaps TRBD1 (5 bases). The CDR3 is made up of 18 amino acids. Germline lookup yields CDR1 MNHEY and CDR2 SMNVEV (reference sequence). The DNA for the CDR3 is TGTGCCAGCAGTTTCCAAATACCCGACAGATACAGCAGTCAGCCCCAGCATTTT. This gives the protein CASSFQIPDRYSSQPQHF.

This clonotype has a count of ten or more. In DNA form, the CDR3 reads TGTGCCAGCAGTTCCAGACAGGGGGTGAATCAGCCCCAGCATTTT. This sequence encodes CASSSRQGVNQPQHF. The rearrangement uses TRBV12-3 or TRBV12-4 and TRBJ1-5, with 9 bases fitting TRBD1. The CDR3 consists of 15 residues. J lost 4 bases, V lost 4 bases, and 5 bases had no gene match.

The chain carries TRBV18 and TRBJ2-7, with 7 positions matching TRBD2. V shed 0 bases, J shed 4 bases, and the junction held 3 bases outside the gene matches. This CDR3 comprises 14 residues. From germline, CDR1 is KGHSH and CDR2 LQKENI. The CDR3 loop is CASSPPTLAYEQYF. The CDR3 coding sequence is TGTGCCAGCTCACCACCGACACTAGCGTACGAGCAGTACTTC.

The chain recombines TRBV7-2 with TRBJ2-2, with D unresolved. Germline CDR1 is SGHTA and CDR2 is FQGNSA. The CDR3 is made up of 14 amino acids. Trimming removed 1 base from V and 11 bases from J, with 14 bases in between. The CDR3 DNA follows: TGTGCCAGCAGCTTAGAGTCGCCCTTCCCCGAGCTGTTTTTT. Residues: CASSLESPFPELFF.

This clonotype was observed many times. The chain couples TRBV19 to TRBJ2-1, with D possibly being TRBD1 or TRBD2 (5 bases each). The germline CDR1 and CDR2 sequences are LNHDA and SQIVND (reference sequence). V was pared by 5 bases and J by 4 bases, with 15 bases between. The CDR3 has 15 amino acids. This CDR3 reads CASSSAGTAYNEQFF. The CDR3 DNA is TGTGCCAGTAGTTCCGCCGGGACGGCTTACAATGAGCAGTTCTTC.

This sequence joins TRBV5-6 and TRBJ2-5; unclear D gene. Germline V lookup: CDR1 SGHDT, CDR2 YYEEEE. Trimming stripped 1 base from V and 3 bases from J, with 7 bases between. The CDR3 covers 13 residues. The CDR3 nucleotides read TGTGCCAGCAGCTTGTGGGCGGAAGAGACCCAGTACTTC. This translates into CASSLWAEETQYF. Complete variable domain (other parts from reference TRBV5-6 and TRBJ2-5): DAGVTQSPTHLIKTRGQQVTLRCSPKSGHDTVSWYQQALGQGPQFIFQYYEEEERQRGNFPDRFSGHQFPNYSSELNVNALLLGDSALYLCASSLWAEETQYFGPGTRLLVL.

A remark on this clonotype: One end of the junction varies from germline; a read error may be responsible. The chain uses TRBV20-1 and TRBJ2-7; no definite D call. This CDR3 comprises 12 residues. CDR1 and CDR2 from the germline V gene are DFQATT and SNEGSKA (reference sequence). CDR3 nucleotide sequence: TGCAGTGCTAGCCGGAGCTCCTACAAGCAGTACTTC. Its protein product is CSASRSSYKQYF.

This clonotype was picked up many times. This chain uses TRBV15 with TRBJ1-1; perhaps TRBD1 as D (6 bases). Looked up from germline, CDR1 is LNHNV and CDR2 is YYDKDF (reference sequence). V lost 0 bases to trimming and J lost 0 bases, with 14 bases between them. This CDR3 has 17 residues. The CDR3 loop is CATSRDLVGQMNTEAFF. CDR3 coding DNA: TGTGCCACCAGCAGAGATTTAGTTGGACAGATGAACACTGAAGCTTTCTTT.

Here the CDR3 DNA reads TGTGCCAGCAGCTTGGCTAGCGGGGGGACTCGGGACATTCAGTACTTC. The encoded protein is CASSLASGGTRDIQYF. The chain couples TRBV5-8 to TRBJ2-4; TRBD2 aligns across 11 bases. Germline values: CDR1 SGHTS, CDR2 YDEGEE. The junction had 7 bases not matched to a gene; V was cut back by 0 bases and J by 8 bases. This CDR3 is built from 16 residues.

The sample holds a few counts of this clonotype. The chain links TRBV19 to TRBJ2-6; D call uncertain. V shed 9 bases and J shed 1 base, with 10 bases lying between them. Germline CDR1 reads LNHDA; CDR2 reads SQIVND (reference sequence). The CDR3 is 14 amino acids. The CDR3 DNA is TGTGCCAGCGGTGGGCTTTCTGGGGCCAACGTCCTGACTTTC. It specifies CASGGLSGANVLTF.

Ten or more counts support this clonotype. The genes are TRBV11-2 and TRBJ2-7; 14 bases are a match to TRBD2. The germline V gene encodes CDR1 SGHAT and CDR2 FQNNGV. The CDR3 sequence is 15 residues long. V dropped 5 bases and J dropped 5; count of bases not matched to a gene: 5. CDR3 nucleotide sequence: TGTGCCAGCAGCCCGACTAGCGGGAGGGCCAACGAGCAGTACTTC. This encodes CASSPTSGRANEQYF. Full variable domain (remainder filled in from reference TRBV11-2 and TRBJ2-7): EAGVAQSPRYKIIEKRQSVAFWCNPISGHATLYWYQQILGQGPKLLIQFQNNGVVDDSQLPKDRFSAERLKGVDSTLKIQPAKLEDSAVYLCASSPTSGRANEQYFGPGTRLTVT.

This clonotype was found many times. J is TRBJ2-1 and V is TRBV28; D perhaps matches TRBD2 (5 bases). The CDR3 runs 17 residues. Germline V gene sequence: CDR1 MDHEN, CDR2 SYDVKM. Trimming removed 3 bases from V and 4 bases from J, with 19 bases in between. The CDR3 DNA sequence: TGTGCCAGCAGTTTTCTGGCGGGTCCCCGATTGTACAATGAGCAGTTCTTC. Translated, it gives CASSFLAGPRLYNEQFF.

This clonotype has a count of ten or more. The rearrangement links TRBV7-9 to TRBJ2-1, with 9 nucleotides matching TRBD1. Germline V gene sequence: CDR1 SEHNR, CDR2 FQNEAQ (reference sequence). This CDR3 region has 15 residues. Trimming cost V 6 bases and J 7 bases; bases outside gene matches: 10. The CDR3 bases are TGTGCCAGCAGGGCACAGGGGGCGCGGGGGAATGAGCAGTTCTTC. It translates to CASRAQGARGNEQFF.

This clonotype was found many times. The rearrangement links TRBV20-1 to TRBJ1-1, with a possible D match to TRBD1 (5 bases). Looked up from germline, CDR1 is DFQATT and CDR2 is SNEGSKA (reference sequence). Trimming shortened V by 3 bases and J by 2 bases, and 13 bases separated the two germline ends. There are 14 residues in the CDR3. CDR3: CSASPLTANTEAFF. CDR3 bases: TGCAGTGCTAGCCCCTTGACAGCCAACACTGAAGCTTTCTTT.

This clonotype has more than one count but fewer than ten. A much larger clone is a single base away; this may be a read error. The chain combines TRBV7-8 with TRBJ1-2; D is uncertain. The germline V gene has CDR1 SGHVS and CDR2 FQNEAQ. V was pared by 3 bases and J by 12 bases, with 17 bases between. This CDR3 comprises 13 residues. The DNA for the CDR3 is TGTGCCAGCAGCTTGCTTAATTACCGAGGCCACACCTTC. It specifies CASSLLNYRGHTF.

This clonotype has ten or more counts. The CDR3 DNA sequence: TGTGCCAGCAGCTCAACCGCCCAGGGGGCGGGATTTGAGCAGTACTTC. It yields the protein CASSSTAQGAGFEQYF. The rearrangement joins TRBV7-9 to TRBJ2-7, with TRBD1 identical over 8 bases. CDR1 is SEHNR and CDR2 is FQNEAQ in the germline V gene (reference sequence). The CDR3 runs 16 residues. V lost 4 bases and J lost 7; bases outside the gene matches: 15.

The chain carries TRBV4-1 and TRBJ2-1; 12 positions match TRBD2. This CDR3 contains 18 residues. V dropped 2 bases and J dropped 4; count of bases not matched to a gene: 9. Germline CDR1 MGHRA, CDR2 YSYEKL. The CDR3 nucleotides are TGCGCCAGCAGCCAAAGGACTAGCGGGGCTATGATATACAATGAGCAGTTCTTC. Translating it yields CASSQRTSGAMIYNEQFF.

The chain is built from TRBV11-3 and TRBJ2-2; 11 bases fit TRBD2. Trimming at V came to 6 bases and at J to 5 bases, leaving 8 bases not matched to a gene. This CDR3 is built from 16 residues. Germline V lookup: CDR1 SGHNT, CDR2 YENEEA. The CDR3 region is CASRISGGGRTGELFF. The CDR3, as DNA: TGTGCCAGCAGGATTAGCGGGGGGGGACGAACCGGGGAGCTGTTTTTT.

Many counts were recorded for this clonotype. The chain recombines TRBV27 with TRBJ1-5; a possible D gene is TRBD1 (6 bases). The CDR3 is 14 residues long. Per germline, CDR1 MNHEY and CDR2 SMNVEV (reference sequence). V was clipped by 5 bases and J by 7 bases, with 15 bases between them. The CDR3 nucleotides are TGTGCCAGCAGTGTCACAGGGCGGGGGCAGCCCCAGCATTTT. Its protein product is CASSVTGRGQPQHF.

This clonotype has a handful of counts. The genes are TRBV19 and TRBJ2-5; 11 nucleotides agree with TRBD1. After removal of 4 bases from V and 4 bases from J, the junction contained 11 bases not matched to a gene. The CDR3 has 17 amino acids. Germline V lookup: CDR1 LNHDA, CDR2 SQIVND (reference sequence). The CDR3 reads CASSTRLFGTGGETQYF. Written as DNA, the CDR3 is TGTGCCAGTAGTACCCGGTTGTTCGGGACAGGGGGAGAGACCCAGTACTTC.

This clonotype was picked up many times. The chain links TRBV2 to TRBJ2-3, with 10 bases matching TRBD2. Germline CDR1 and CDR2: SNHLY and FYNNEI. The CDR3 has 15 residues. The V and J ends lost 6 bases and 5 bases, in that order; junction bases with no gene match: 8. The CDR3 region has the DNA TGTGCCAGCAGCAAAAGCGGGGGGGCGAAAGATACGCAGTATTTT. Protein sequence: CASSKSGGAKDTQYF.

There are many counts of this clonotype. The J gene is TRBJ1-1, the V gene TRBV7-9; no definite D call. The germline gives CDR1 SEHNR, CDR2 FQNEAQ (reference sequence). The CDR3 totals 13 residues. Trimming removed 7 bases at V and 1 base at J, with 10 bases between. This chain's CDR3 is CASNFKANTEAFF. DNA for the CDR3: TGTGCCAGCAACTTTAAGGCGAACACTGAAGCTTTCTTT.

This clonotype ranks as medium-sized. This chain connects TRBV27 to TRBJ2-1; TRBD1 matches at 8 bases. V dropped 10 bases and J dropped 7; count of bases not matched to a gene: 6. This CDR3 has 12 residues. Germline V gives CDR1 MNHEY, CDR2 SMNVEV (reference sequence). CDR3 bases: TGTGCCACGTCGACAGGGGCGAATGAGCAGTTCTTC. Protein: CATSTGANEQFF.

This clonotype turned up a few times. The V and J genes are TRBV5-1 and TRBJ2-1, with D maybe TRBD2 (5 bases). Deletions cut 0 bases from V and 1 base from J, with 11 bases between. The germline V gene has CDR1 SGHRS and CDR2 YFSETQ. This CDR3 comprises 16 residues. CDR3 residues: CASSLVGGRSYNEQFF. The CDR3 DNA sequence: TGCGCCAGCAGCTTGGTTGGAGGTCGGTCCTACAATGAGCAGTTCTTC.